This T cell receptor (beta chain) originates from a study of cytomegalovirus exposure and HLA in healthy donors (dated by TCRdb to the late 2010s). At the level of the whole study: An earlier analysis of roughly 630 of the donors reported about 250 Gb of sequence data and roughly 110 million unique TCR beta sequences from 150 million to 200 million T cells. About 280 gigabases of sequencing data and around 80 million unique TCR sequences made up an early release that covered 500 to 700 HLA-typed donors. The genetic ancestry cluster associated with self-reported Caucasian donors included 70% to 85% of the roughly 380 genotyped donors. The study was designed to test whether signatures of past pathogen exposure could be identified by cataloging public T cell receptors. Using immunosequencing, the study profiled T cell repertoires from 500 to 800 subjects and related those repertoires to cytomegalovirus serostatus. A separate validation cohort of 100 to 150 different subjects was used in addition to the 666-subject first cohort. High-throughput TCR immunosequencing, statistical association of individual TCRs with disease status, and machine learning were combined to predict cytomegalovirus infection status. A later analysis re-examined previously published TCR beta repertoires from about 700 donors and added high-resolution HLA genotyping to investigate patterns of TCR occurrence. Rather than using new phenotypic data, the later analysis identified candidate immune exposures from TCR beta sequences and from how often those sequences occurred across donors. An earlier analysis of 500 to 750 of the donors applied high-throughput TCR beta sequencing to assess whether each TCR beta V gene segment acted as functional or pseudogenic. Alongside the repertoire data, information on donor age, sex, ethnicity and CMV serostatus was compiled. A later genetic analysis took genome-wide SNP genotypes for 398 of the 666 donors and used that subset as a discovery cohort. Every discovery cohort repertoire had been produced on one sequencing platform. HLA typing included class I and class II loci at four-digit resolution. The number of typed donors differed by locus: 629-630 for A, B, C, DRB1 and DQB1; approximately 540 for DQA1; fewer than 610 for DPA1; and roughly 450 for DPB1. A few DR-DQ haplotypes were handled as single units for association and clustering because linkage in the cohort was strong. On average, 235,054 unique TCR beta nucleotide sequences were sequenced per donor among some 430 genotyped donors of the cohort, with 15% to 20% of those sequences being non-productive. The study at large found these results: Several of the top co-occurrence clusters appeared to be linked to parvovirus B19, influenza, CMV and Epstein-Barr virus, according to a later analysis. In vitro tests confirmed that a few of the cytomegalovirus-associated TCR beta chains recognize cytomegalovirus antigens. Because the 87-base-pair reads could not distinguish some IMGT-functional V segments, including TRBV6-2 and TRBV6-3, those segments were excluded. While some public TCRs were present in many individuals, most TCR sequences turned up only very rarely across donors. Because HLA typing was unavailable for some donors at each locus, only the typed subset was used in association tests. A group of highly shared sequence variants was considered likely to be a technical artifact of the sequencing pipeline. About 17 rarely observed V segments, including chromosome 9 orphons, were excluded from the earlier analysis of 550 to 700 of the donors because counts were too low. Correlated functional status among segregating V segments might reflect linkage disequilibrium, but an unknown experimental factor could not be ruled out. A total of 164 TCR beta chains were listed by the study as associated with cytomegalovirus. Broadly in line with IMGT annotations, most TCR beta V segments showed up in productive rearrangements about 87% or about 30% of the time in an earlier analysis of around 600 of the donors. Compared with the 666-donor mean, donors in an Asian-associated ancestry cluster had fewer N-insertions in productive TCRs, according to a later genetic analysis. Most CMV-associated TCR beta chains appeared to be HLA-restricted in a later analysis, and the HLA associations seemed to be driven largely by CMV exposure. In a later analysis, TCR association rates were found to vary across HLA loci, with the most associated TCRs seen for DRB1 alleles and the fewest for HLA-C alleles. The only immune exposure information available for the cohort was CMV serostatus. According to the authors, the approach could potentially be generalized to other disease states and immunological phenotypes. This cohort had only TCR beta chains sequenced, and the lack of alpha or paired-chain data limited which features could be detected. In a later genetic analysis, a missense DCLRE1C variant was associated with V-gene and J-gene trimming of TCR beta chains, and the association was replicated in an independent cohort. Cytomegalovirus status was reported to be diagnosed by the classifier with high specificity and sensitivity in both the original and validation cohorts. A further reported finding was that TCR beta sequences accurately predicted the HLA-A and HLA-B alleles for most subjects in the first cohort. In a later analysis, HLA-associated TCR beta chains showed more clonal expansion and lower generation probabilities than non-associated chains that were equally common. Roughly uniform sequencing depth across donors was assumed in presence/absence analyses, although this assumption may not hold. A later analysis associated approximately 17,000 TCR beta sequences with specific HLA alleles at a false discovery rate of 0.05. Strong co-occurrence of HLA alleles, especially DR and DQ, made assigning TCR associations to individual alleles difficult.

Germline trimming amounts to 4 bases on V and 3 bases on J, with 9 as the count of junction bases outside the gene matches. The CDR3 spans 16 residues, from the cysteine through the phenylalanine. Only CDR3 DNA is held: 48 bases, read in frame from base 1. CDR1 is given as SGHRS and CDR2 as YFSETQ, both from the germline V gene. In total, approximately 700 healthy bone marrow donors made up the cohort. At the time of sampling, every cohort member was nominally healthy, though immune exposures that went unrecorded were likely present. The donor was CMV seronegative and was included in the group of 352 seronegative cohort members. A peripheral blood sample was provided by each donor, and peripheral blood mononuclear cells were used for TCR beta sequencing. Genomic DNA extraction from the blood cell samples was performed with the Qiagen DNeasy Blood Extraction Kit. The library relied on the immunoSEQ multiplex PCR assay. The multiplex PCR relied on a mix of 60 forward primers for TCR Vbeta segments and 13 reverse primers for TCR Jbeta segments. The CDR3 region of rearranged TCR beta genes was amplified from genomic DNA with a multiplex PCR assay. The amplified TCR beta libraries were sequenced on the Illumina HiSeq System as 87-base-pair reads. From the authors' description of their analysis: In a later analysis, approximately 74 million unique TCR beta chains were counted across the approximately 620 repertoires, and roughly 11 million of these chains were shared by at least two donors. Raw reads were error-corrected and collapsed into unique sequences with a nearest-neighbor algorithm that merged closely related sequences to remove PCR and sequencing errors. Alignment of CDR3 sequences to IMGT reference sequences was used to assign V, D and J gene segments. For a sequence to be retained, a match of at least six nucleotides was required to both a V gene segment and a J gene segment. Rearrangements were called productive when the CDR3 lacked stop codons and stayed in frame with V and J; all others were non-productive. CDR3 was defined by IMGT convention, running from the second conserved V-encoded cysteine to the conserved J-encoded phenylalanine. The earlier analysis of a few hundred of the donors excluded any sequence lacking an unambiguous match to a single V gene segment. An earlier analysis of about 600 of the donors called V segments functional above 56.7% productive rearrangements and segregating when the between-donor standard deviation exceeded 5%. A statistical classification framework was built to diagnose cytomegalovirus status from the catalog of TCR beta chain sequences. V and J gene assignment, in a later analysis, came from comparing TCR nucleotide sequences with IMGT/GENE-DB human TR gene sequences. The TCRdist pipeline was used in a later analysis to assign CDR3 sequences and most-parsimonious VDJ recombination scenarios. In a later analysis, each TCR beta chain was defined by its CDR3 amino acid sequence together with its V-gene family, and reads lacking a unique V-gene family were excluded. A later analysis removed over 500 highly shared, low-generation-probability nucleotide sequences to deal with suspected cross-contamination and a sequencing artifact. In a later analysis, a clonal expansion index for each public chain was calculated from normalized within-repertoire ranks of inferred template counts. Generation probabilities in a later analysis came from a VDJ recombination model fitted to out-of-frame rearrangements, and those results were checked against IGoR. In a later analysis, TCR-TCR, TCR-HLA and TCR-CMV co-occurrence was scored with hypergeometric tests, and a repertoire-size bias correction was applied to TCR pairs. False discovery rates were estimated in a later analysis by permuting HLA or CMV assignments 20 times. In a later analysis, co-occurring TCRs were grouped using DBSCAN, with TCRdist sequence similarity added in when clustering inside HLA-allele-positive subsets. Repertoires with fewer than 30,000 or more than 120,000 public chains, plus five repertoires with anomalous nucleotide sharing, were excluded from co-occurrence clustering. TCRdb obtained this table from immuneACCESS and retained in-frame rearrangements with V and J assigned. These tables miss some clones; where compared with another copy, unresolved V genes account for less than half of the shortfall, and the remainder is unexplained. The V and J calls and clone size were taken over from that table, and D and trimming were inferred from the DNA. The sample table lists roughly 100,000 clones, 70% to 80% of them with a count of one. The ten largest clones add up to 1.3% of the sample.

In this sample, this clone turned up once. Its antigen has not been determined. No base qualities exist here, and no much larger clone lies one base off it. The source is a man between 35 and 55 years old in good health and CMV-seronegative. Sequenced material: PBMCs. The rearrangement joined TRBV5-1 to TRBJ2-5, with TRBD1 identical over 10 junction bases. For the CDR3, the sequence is CASSPGQGILEETQYF. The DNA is TGCGCCAGCAGCCCGGGACAGGGGATTCTCGAAGAGACCCAGTACTTC.